This note documents a single TCR beta chain sequence. The antigen is unknown. The repertoire was sequenced with immunoSEQ multiplex PCR; TCRdb's copy has only in-frame clones and lacks some. The sample yields 23,000 or so clones, of which the top ten take up less than 30%. This sample is part of a study of T cells in women clearing cervical HPV infection. Whole-study findings and limits: CIN3+ cases had significantly higher TCR richness than controls; evenness did not differ.

Prevalent HPV16 infections were excluded; only incident single HPV16 infections included. Sequenced input: blood buffy coat. The source is a woman aged 18 to 75 with a cervical HPV16 infection that either progressed to CIN3+ or cleared (not recorded which).

The CDR3 spells CSAREGSGTDTQYF. CDR3 bases read: TGCAGTGCTAGAGAGGGGAGCGGAACAGATACG. V and J are TRBV20-1 and TRBJ2-3, with a possible D match to TRBD2 (5 bases). The read ends 3 residues before the CDR3 terminus; that terminus is restored from the germline J gene. Germline CDR1 is DFQATT and CDR2 is SNEGSKA (reference sequence). The CDR3 runs 14 residues. The V gene lost 0 bases and the J gene lost 3 bases, with 10 bases spanning the gap.